The 14 T cell receptor beta chains given below trace back to one sample, sequenced in a study of tumor-infiltrating lymphocytes in primary liver carcinoma. Blood RNA came from unsorted whole blood; germline DNA was also extracted. With roughly 0.5 ug total RNA as template and a constant-region primer, TCR beta cDNA was made. The TCR beta library was amplified through three nested multiplex PCR rounds in a modified ARM-PCR procedure. It was with TRBV1-TRBV30 forward primers and a C-beta reverse primer that the first two PCR rounds were run, at approximately 10 cycles each. TCRdb re-derived calls from the multiplex PCR reads in MiXCR, one entry per CDR3 protein. The table lists about 310,000 distinct CDR3 sequences, roughly 60% of them singletons. Sequenced: peripheral blood. The receptors stem from a woman aged 25 to 39 with primary liver carcinoma and hepatitis B virus infection.

Comments on this clonotype: This may stem from a read error, because a much larger clone lies one nucleotide away. The conserved final phenylalanine or tryptophan is absent from the CDR3, which likely points to a read error. This chain joins TRBV4-1 and TRBJ2-7, with D possibly being TRBD1 or TRBD2 (7 bases each). CDR3 length equals 12 residues. Germline CDR1 is MGHRA and CDR2 is YSYEKL. V was trimmed by 6 bases and J by 9 bases, leaving 15 bases between them. The CDR3 region has the DNA TGCGCCAGCAGTCAGGGGGGGATCGTGCAGTACCTC. Amino acids: CASSQGGIVQYL.

J is TRBJ2-2 and V is TRBV10-1; the D gene could be TRBD1 or TRBD2 (5 bases each). The germline CDR1 and CDR2 sequences are WNHNN and SYGVQD (reference sequence). The length of the CDR3 is 21 residues. V lost 1 base and J 7 bases, leaving 31 bases between the germline ends. CDR3 in DNA: TGCGCCAGCAGTGAGTTAATCGCAGGGTCGTCTAGCCTGGTTAATATCGGGGAGCTGTTTTTT. Encoded protein: CASSELIAGSSSLVNIGELFF.

As concerns this clonotype: A read error is possible here, since a much larger clone lies one base away. This chain uses TRBV6-6 with TRBJ2-6; D not certain. The germline V gene encodes CDR1 MNHNY and CDR2 SVGAGI (reference sequence). Trimming stripped 7 bases from V and 2 bases from J, with 12 bases between. This CDR3 region has 15 residues. The CDR3: CASNSHGAGANVLTF. CDR3 in DNA: TGTGCCAGCAATTCGCATGGGGCTGGGGCCAACGTCCTGACTTTC.

This clonotype appeared a few times. The chain employs TRBV4-1 and TRBJ2-7; D is unclear. Germline-derived CDR1 and CDR2 are MGHRA and YSYEKL. Trimming took off 1 base at V and 1 base at J, with 5 bases between the two ends. The CDR3 consists of 13 residues. DNA for the CDR3: TGCGCCAGCAGCCAAGCAGTTTCCTACGAGCAGTACTTC. It specifies CASSQAVSYEQYF.

A note on this clonotype: This may arise from a read error, as a much more abundant clone is one base away. The V and J genes are TRBV6-2 or TRBV6-3 and TRBJ2-5; D might be TRBD1 (5 bases). This CDR3 is built from 16 residues. The germline V gene has CDR1 MNHEY and CDR2 SVGEGT. Trimming took off 6 bases at V and 1 base at J, with 18 bases between the two ends. The CDR3 DNA reads as TGTGCCAGCAGCTCTCTAGAACAGGCCTCCCAAGAGACCCAGTACTTC. Its translation is CASSSLEQASQETQYF.

About this clonotype itself: Its ends do not fully match the called genes, so a read error is possible. This sequence joins TRBV10-3 and TRBJ2-3; tentatively, D is TRBD2 (5 bases). There are 13 residues in the CDR3. Germline CDR1 and CDR2: ENHRY and SYGVKD. The CDR3 region is CVISRVNTDTQYF. CDR3 sequence (DNA): TGTGTCATCTCGAGGGTCAACACAGATACGCAGTATTTT.

This clonotype was recorded a few times. The V and J genes are TRBV14 and TRBJ2-1; either TRBD1 or TRBD2 may supply D (5 bases each). Trimming removed 3 bases from V and 0 bases from J, with 18 bases in between. The germline V gene has CDR1 SGHDN and CDR2 FVKESK. The CDR3 has 18 amino acids. CDR3 in amino acids: CASSHSSGTIISYNEQFF. DNA of the CDR3: TGTGCCAGCAGCCATAGTTCCGGGACCATAATCTCCTACAATGAGCAGTTCTTC.

In its sample, this clonotype was seen many times. The chain has TRBV6-5 and TRBJ2-2; TRBD2 matches 7 bases. From germline, CDR1 is MNHEY and CDR2 SVGAGI. This CDR3 has 15 amino acids. J gave up 7 bases and V 5 bases, and 10 bases lay outside the gene matches. CDR3 nucleotides: TGTGCCAGCAGTATCGGACCGGGAGGTATCGGGGAGCTGTTTTTT. Amino acid sequence: CASSIGPGGIGELFF.

The table lists this clonotype with many counts. V usage is TRBV12-3 or TRBV12-4 and J usage is TRBJ2-5; 7 bases agree with TRBD1. The CDR3 spans 15 residues. V shed 4 bases and J 4 bases; nucleotides not matched to a gene: 9. The CDR3 sequence: CASSSGRQGRETQYF. The CDR3 DNA reads as TGTGCCAGCAGTTCGGGCCGACAGGGTCGAGAGACCCAGTACTTC.

As for this clonotype: One end of the junction is discordant with germline, which a read error may explain. The chain carries TRBV11-2 and TRBJ2-5; D uncertain. Looked up from germline, CDR1 is SGHAT and CDR2 is FQNNGV. CDR3 size: 13 residues. CDR3 sequence reads: CASSLSYQEIQYF. DNA for the CDR3: TGTGCCAGTAGCTTATCGTACCAAGAGATCCAGTACTTC.

This clonotype was recorded a few times. A read error may explain this, as a much larger clone is one base away. This sequence joins TRBV12-3 or TRBV12-4 and TRBJ2-3, with TRBD2 matching over 9 bases. The CDR3 covers 16 residues. CDR3 in DNA: TGTGTCAGCAGTTTACGAGCCGGGAGCGGGGGGGATACGCAGTATTTT. Amino acid sequence: CVSSLRAGSGGDTQYF.

This chain joins TRBV6-5 and TRBJ2-1; D is perhaps TRBD2 (6 bases). CDR3 size: 13 residues. Germline assignment: CDR1 MNHEY and CDR2 SVGAGI. V was shortened by 2 bases and J by 12 bases, with 14 bases between the two germline ends. DNA for the CDR3: TGTGCCAGCAGTTACCGAGGAGGGAGAGGGCAGTTCTTC. The encoded protein is CASSYRGGRGQFF.

Details on this clonotype: A much bigger clone sits one base away, suggesting this may be a read error. The gene calls are TRBV6-1 and TRBJ2-1; D ambiguous. Trimming removed 8 bases at V and 7 bases at J, with 24 bases between. Germline V lookup: CDR1 MNHNS, CDR2 SASEGT. CDR3 length equals 16 residues. The CDR3 sequence: CASHTKRPDPMNEQFF. In DNA, the CDR3 is TGTGCCAGCCACACCAAAAGACCGGATCCGATGAATGAGCAGTTCTTC.

A note on this clonotype: The germline gene is not matched at one end of the junction; a read error may be the cause. J is TRBJ2-1 and V is TRBV11-2; 10 nucleotides line up with TRBD1. There are 13 residues in the CDR3. Germline values: CDR1 SGHAT, CDR2 FQNNGV. This CDR3 is CASSTGQGYEQFF. The DNA of the CDR3 is TGCGCCAGCAGCACGGGACAGGGGTATGAGCAGTTCTTC.